The 27 T cell receptor beta chains below were found in one sample sequenced in a study of blood T cell repertoires in COVID-19. Assay used: immunoSEQ multiplex PCR; TCRdb lists only in-frame clones, some missing. The table records about 170,000 clones, approximately 84% of them present only once. Material for sequencing was peripheral blood. The receptors were sampled from a man aged 65 to 85 with active or convalescent COVID-19.

The gene calls are TRBV3-1 (or the pseudogene TRBV3-2) and TRBJ2-1; perhaps TRBD2 as D (5 bases). The CDR3 is 13 residues long. Germline V gene lookup returns CDR1 LGHDT and CDR2 YNNKEL (reference sequence). V was shortened by 2 bases and J by 6 bases, with 8 bases between the two germline ends. CDR3 sequence: CASSQRAGNEQFF. The CDR3 DNA is TGTGCCAGCAGCCAACGGGCGGGCAATGAGCAGTTCTTC.

The V gene is TRBV29-1, the J gene TRBJ2-1; 9 nucleotides agree with TRBD2. Trimming took 5 bases from V and 1 from J; bases not matched to a gene: 3. This CDR3 has 14 amino acids. Germline loops: CDR1 SQVTM, CDR2 ANQGSEA. The CDR3 loop is CSVLLAGSYNEQFF. CDR3 nucleotides: TGCAGCGTTCTCCTAGCGGGATCCTACAATGAGCAGTTCTTC.

The CDR3 is CASSREPSGPADTQYF. The DNA for the CDR3 is TGTGCCAGCAGCCGAGAACCTAGCGGACCCGCAGATACGCAGTATTTT. The V call is TRBV7-8, the J call TRBJ2-3; TRBD2 agrees at 7 bases. Germline-derived CDR1 and CDR2 are SGHVS and FQNEAQ. V lost 5 bases and J lost 4; bases outside the gene matches: 12. This CDR3 spans 16 amino acids.

V usage is TRBV10-3 and J usage is TRBJ2-5; 7 positions agree with TRBD2. The V gene end was trimmed by 10 bases and the J gene end by 2 bases; junction bases not matched to a gene: 10. CDR1 and CDR2 from the germline V gene are ENHRY and SYGVKD. This CDR3 spans 14 amino acids. CDR3 region: CASAGLENQETQYF. DNA for the CDR3: TGTGCCAGCGCCGGACTAGAAAATCAAGAGACCCAGTACTTC.

This clone appeared a single time. In DNA form, the CDR3 reads TGTGCCAGCAGCCCGGACAGGGGTAATGAAAAACTGTTTTTT. It encodes CASSPDRGNEKLFF. The chain uses TRBV7-9 and TRBJ1-4; 9 bases map to TRBD1. The germline gives CDR1 SEHNR, CDR2 FQNEAQ (reference sequence). V gave up 5 bases and J gave up 4 bases; unmatched junction bases: 2. The CDR3 covers 14 residues.

The rearrangement uses TRBV7-6 and TRBJ2-5; D unclear. Per the germline V gene, CDR1 is SGHVS and CDR2 is FNYEAQ. V lost 3 bases and J lost 0, with 8 bases in between. This CDR3 has 14 residues. CDR3 DNA: TGTGCCAGCAGCTTGGGCAGCTACCAAGAGACCCAGTACTTC. Translating it yields CASSLGSYQETQYF.

The CDR3 loop reads CASSLIGTGRTGANVLTF. CDR3 coding DNA: TGCGCCAGCAGCTTGATCGGGACAGGGAGGACTGGGGCCAACGTCCTGACTTTC. The genes are TRBV5-1 and TRBJ2-6, with 9 bases matching TRBD1. V trimming: 1 base; J trimming: 2 bases; junction bases outside the gene matches: 7. The CDR3 has 18 amino acids. The germline V gene has CDR1 SGHRS and CDR2 YFSETQ.

The chain joins TRBV6-5 to TRBJ2-5; 12 positions agree with TRBD1. This CDR3 contains 13 residues. Germline CDR1 MNHEY, CDR2 SVGAGI. V was pared by 6 bases and J by 9 bases, with 5 bases of the junction left unmatched. The CDR3 region is CASSTGTGGSQYF. CDR3 in DNA: TGTGCCAGCAGCACCGGGACAGGGGGCTCCCAGTACTTC.

CDR3 sequence (DNA): TGCGCCAGCAGCCCAGGGGATACAGGGATGGGGACTGAAGCTTTCTTT. Its translation: CASSPGDTGMGTEAFF. The chain joins TRBV5-1 to TRBJ1-1; a weak D match, TRBD1 (6 bases). V was clipped by 4 bases and J by 5 bases, with 21 bases between them. Germline assignment: CDR1 SGHRS and CDR2 YFSETQ. CDR3 length: 16 amino acids.

V gene TRBV6-6 combines with J gene TRBJ2-2; D not resolved. Trimming took 8 bases from V and 2 from J, leaving 6 bases between them. The CDR3 has 12 residues. Germline assignment: CDR1 MNHNY and CDR2 SVGAGI (reference sequence). The CDR3 bases are TGTGCCAGCCACAGAAACACCGGGGAGCTGTTTTTT. Protein product: CASHRNTGELFF.

The chain links TRBV5-6 to TRBJ2-7; D is ambiguous. The CDR3 loop spans 16 amino acids. Germline V CDR1 and CDR2: SGHDT, YYEEEE. Deletions cut 1 base from V and 3 bases from J, with 17 bases between. CDR3 in amino acids: CASSLWSQLTIYEQYF. The CDR3 DNA reads as TGTGCCAGCAGCTTGTGGTCACAGCTTACCATCTACGAGCAGTACTTC.

The chain is built from TRBV11-3 and TRBJ1-1, with D perhaps matching TRBD1 (5 bases). CDR3 length: 15 amino acids. Between the trimmed V and J ends, which lost 0 bases and 4 bases, there was a span of 12 bases. The V gene's germline CDR1 is SGHNT and CDR2 YENEEA. CDR3 bases: TGTGCCAGCAGCTTAGATTTGGGGGGGAGCACTGAAGCTTTCTTT. The encoded protein is CASSLDLGGSTEAFF.

The J gene is TRBJ2-7, the V gene TRBV2; tentatively, D is TRBD1 (7 bases). This CDR3 contains 14 residues. Trimming cost V 3 bases and J 4 bases, with 13 bases left between them. Germline V CDR1 and CDR2: SNHLY, FYNNEI. The CDR3 protein is CASSDLPGGYEQYF. The DNA of the CDR3 is TGTGCCAGCAGTGATCTCCCAGGGGGGTACGAGCAGTACTTC. Looking up the rest from reference TRBV2 and TRBJ2-7 gives the full variable domain: EPEVTQTPSHQVTQMGQEVILRCVPISNHLYFYWYRQILGQKVEFLVSFYNNEISEKSEIFDDQFSVERPDGSNFTLKIRSTKLEDSAMYFCASSDLPGGYEQYFGPGTRLTVT.

This chain joins TRBV9 and TRBJ2-7; TRBD2 is a possible D gene (5 bases). Germline CDR1 and CDR2: SGDLS and YYNGEE. Deletions cut 0 bases from V and 1 base from J, with 8 bases between. The CDR3 has 14 residues. CDR3 residues: CASSVVGESYEQYF. CDR3 bases: TGTGCCAGCAGCGTAGTCGGGGAGTCCTACGAGCAGTACTTC.

About this clone: Other DNA sequences in the sample encode the same CDR3. The chain is built from TRBV7-2 and TRBJ2-1; 9 nucleotides align to TRBD1. Germline CDR1 SGHTA, CDR2 FQGNSA. With V trimmed by 5 bases and J by 4 bases, 3 bases remained unmatched. CDR3 size: 14 residues. The CDR3: CASSPGQGYNEQFF. CDR3 sequence (DNA): TGTGCCAGCAGCCCGGGACAGGGATACAATGAGCAGTTCTTC.

To note about this clone: Other nucleotide sequences in the sample specify the same CDR3. The V call is TRBV5-1, the J call TRBJ2-2, with D perhaps matching TRBD1 (5 bases). V was clipped by 1 base and J by 1 base, with 5 bases between them. CDR3 length: 14 residues. CDR1 and CDR2 from the germline V gene are SGHRS and YFSETQ. The CDR3 coding sequence is TGCGCCAGCAGCTTGCAGGGGAACACCGGGGAGCTGTTTTTT. Its protein is CASSLQGNTGELFF.

In this sample, this clone turned up once. The chain carries TRBV28 and TRBJ1-2; no clear D. Trimming shortened V by 3 bases and J by 1 base, and 12 bases separated the two germline ends. This CDR3 region has 15 residues. Germline V CDR1 and CDR2: MDHEN, SYDVKM. The CDR3 spells CASSFGGENNYGYTF. The CDR3 coding sequence is TGTGCCAGCAGTTTCGGAGGAGAGAATAACTATGGCTACACCTTC.

This clone has only one observation. The chain employs TRBV18 and TRBJ2-5; D unclear. Germline CDR1 and CDR2: KGHSH and LQKENI. The V end lost 4 bases, the J end lost 5 bases, and 14 bases lay between the germline ends. CDR3 length equals 14 residues. The CDR3 is CASSLTVREETQYF. CDR3 nucleotide sequence: TGTGCCAGCTCACTAACCGTCCGTGAGGAGACCCAGTACTTC.

The chain joins TRBV9 to TRBJ1-1; 7 bases match TRBD1. The CDR3 length is 16 residues. The germline gives CDR1 SGDLS, CDR2 YYNGEE. V lost 2 bases to trimming and J lost 6 bases; unmatched junction nucleotides: 13. DNA of the CDR3: TGTGCCAGCAGCGTCTCCCCAGTCCGACAGGGCGCTGAAGCTTTCTTT. Its protein is CASSVSPVRQGAEAFF.

The chain joins TRBV5-1 to TRBJ2-1; 7 bases agree with TRBD2. J lost 1 base, V lost 0 bases, and 1 base had no gene match. CDR1 is SGHRS, CDR2 YFSETQ, per germline. The CDR3 consists of 15 residues. CDR3 sequence (DNA): TGCGCCAGCAGCTTGGACGGGAGGTCCTACAATGAGCAGTTCTTC. Translation: CASSLDGRSYNEQFF.

The chain employs TRBV28 and TRBJ1-3, with 8 positions matching TRBD1. The CDR3 extends over 16 amino acids. Germline CDR1 reads MDHEN; CDR2 reads SYDVKM. Trimming took 2 bases from V and 8 from J; bases not matched to a gene: 11. CDR3 sequence: CASSLKRGTGFYTIYF. The CDR3 DNA is TGTGCCAGCAGTTTAAAACGGGGGACAGGATTTTACACCATATATTTT. Drawing the rest from reference TRBV28 and TRBJ1-3, the complete variable domain is DVKVTQSSRYLVKRTGEKVFLECVQDMDHENMFWYRQDPGLGLRLIYFSYDVKMKEKGDIPEGYSVSREKKERFSLILESASTNQTSMYLCASSLKRGTGFYTIYFGEGSWLTVV.

The chain carries TRBV19 and TRBJ1-5, with 7 bases lining up with TRBD1. The germline V gene has CDR1 LNHDA and CDR2 SQIVND (reference sequence). V lost 3 bases and J lost 4; bases outside the gene matches: 6. CDR3 size: 15 residues. The CDR3 reads CASSIWGTDNQPQHF. DNA for the CDR3: TGTGCCAGTAGTATTTGGGGGACAGATAATCAGCCCCAGCATTTT. Full variable domain (remainder filled in from reference TRBV19 and TRBJ1-5): DGGITQSPKYLFRKEGQNVTLSCEQNLNHDAMYWYRQDPGQGLRLIYYSQIVNDFQKGDIAEGYSVSREKKESFPLTVTSAQKNPTAFYLCASSIWGTDNQPQHFGDGTRLSIL.

The chain links TRBV28 to TRBJ1-3; the D gene is possibly TRBD1 (5 bases). In germline, CDR1 is MDHEN, CDR2 SYDVKM. V was cut by 1 base and J by 4 bases, with 11 bases left in between. The CDR3 consists of 15 residues. DNA of the CDR3: TGTGCCAGCAGTTTATTCCCGACAGTGGGAAACACCATATATTTT. Its translation: CASSLFPTVGNTIYF.

In its sample, this clone was seen once. CDR3 amino acids: CASSRTGFSETQYF. CDR3 nucleotide sequence: TGTGCCAGCAGCCGTACAGGGTTTAGCGAGACCCAGTACTTC. V gene TRBV7-2 combines with J gene TRBJ2-5; a weak D match, TRBD1 (6 bases). Per the germline V gene, CDR1 is SGHTA and CDR2 is FQGNSA. The V and J ends lost 5 bases and 5 bases respectively, with 15 bases between them. This CDR3 is built from 14 residues.

CDR3 residues: CASSGLLYNEQFF. In DNA form, the CDR3 reads TGTGCCAGTTCGGGACTTCTCTACAATGAGCAGTTCTTC. The chain couples TRBV19 to TRBJ2-1; possibly TRBD2 for D (6 bases). The germline V gene encodes CDR1 LNHDA and CDR2 SQIVND (reference sequence). V was cut by 8 bases and J by 3 bases, with 11 bases left in between. This CDR3 has 13 amino acids.

This chain connects TRBV5-1 to TRBJ1-2, with D tentatively TRBD1 (5 bases). CDR1 is SGHRS and CDR2 is YFSETQ in the germline V gene. Trimming removed 3 bases from V and 2 bases from J, with 8 bases in between. This CDR3 comprises 13 residues. CDR3 sequence: CASSSGSNYGYTF. CDR3 coding DNA: TGCGCCAGCAGCTCAGGGTCAAACTATGGCTACACCTTC.

The chain combines TRBV18 with TRBJ2-7; the D is unclear. CDR1 KGHSH and CDR2 LQKENI come from the germline V gene. The V end was cut by 3 bases, the J end by 4 bases, with 10 bases between. CDR3 length: 13 amino acids. In DNA, the CDR3 is TGTGCCAGCTCACCGAGACTGGCTTACGAGCAGTACTTC. It yields the protein CASSPRLAYEQYF.